This TCR beta chain stems from a study of radiotherapy plus CTLA-4 blockade in lung cancer. Study background: Disease control was seen in 30% to 35% of patients, objective responses in roughly 17%.

Study-wide results and limits: Researchers report tumor-derived TCR clones expanding in blood after radiotherapy plus ipilimumab. Reports identified early blood T cell clone dynamics, with interferon-beta, as the best response predictor.

In chemo-refractory metastatic non-small-cell lung cancer, patients got ipilimumab CTLA-4 blockade together with focal radiation. The CDR3 has 17 residues. V shed 0 bases and J 4 bases; nucleotides not matched to a gene: 5. Germline V gives CDR1 LGHNA, CDR2 YSLEER. The table came from immunoSEQ multiplex PCR; TCRdb's copy has only in-frame clones and leaves some out. The data show some 100,000 clones, nearly 80% seen once. As concerns this clone: Its specificity is unknown.

This specimen was peripheral blood, taken from a patient treated with radiotherapy plus ipilimumab. The sequence derives from a human donor with non-small cell lung cancer who had a partial response to radiotherapy plus ipilimumab. This chain uses TRBV4-3 with TRBJ2-2, with 10 bases aligning to TRBD1. The CDR3 DNA reads TGCGCCAGCAGCCAAGATCGGGGACAGGGGTTCACCGGGGAGCTGTTTTTT. As protein: CASSQDRGQGFTGELFF.